Below, one T cell receptor (beta chain) is given with its context. These data come from a study of blood T cell repertoires in COVID-19. Overall study: Material from acute and convalescent COVID-19 was sourced from the United States, Italy and Spain.

This CDR3 region has 15 residues. Germline CDR1 is MNHEY and CDR2 is SMNVEV (reference sequence). V lost 8 bases and J lost 1, with 18 bases in between. As originally analysed: By means of reference gene primer amplification, nucleated cell counts were estimated. Sequencing was performed with immunoSEQ multiplex PCR; in TCRdb, only in-frame clones are kept and a portion is missing. That table gives V, J and clone size, and the DNA gave D and trimming. The sample contains some 120,000 clones, roughly 80% of which appear only once. Material: peripheral blood. The chain carries TRBV27 and TRBJ2-7; maybe TRBD1 (5 bases). The receptor comes from a human donor in a cohort sampled during active COVID-19. The CDR3 loop is CASRSGGAPSYEQYF. CDR3 nucleotide sequence: TGTGCCAGCCGGTCGGGTGGGGCCCCTTCCTACGAGCAGTACTTC.